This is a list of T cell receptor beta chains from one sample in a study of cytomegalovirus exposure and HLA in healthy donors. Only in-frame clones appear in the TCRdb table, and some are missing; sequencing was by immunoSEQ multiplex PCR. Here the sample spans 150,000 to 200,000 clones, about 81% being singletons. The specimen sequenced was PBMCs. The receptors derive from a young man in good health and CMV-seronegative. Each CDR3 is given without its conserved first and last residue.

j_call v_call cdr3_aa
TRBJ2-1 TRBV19 ASIATSGINEQF
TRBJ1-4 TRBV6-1 ASRLTGDNEKLF
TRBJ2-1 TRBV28 ASSSQGAIYNEQF
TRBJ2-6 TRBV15 ATTPSGRAGTGANVLT
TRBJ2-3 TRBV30 AWSLGPTGGTQY
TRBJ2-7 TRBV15 ATSREREVPPYEQY
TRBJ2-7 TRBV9 ASSSRPGTGSYEQY
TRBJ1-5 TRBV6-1 ASSQEPTGWQPQH
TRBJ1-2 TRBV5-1 ASSTRTGDNYGYT
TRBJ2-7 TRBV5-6 ASSSGDRGGQY
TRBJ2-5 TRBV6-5 ASRLLDRGVTQY
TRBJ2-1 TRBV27 ASSLQTGTRVPI
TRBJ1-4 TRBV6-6 ASSYSEEKLF
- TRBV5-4 ASSLTGGDEQY
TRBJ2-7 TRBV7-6 ASSFGTGVYEQY
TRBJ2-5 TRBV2 ASSDLGLAEETQY
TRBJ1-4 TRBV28 ASSLGDSEKLF
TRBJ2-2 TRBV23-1 ASSQWGTSGTYLKSGELF
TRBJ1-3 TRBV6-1 ASSQWGYSGNTIY
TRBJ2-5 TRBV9 ASSVDRGHETQY